This TCR beta chain was observed in a study of T cell responses to AZD1222 COVID-19 vaccine. Study-wide points: Vaccine-related CD4 TCRs covered spike, predominating at 160-218 and 743-854.

Method: immunoSEQ multiplex PCR; TCRdb's copy keeps in-frame clones and lacks some. Found here are about 120,000 clones, approximately 86% of them singletons; the top ten hold under 3%. Trimming removed 6 bases from V and 4 bases from J, with 10 bases in between. The CDR3 runs to 13 residues. The germline V gene has CDR1 LGHNA and CDR2 YSLEER. A remark on this clone: Its antigen is currently unknown.

This receptor was obtained from an adult who received the AZD1222 COVID-19 vaccine. Material: peripheral blood, obtained 28 days after the second AZD1222 dose. This chain uses TRBV4-3 with TRBJ1-5, with TRBD1 as a possible D gene (6 bases). The chain's CDR3 is CASSRGANQPQHF. CDR3 sequence (DNA): TGCGCCAGCAGTCGGGGGGCTAATCAGCCCCAGCATTTT.